The 27 T cell receptor beta chains presented below share a single source sample, sequenced in a study of blood T cell repertoires in COVID-19. Here immunoSEQ multiplex PCR was the method, and the copy in TCRdb shows in-frame clones only, minus some. This sample has some 210,000 clones, with roughly 84% found just once. The sample was peripheral blood. These receptors originate from a human donor in a cohort sampled during active COVID-19.

V gene TRBV7-2 combines with J gene TRBJ2-3; 7 nucleotides line up with TRBD1. Per the germline V gene, CDR1 is SGHTA and CDR2 is FQGNSA. This CDR3 has 15 residues. After removal of 5 bases from V and 5 bases from J, the junction contained 10 bases not matched to a gene. The CDR3 loop is CASSRGRGQRDTQYF. In DNA form, the CDR3 reads TGTGCCAGCAGCCGGGGAAGGGGGCAGAGAGATACGCAGTATTTT. The full variable domain, with the rest looked up from reference TRBV7-2 and TRBJ2-3, is GAGVSQSPSNKVTEKGKDVELRCDPISGHTALYWYRQSLGQGLEFLIYFQGNSAPDKSGLPSDRFSAERTGGSVSTLTIQRTQQEDSAVYLCASSRGRGQRDTQYFGPGTRLTVL.

The J gene is TRBJ2-6, the V gene TRBV2; D is unresolved. From germline, CDR1 is SNHLY and CDR2 FYNNEI. V lost 7 bases, J lost 4 bases, and 5 bases lay in between. The CDR3 runs 12 residues. This CDR3 is CASIGGANVLTF. CDR3 DNA: TGTGCCAGCATTGGCGGGGCCAACGTCCTGACTTTC. The whole variable domain, filled in from reference TRBV2 and TRBJ2-6, reads EPEVTQTPSHQVTQMGQEVILRCVPISNHLYFYWYRQILGQKVEFLVSFYNNEISEKSEIFDDQFSVERPDGSNFTLKIRSTKLEDSAMYFCASIGGANVLTFGAGSRLTVL.

The chain is built from TRBV6-5 and TRBJ2-7; the D gene is possibly TRBD1 (5 bases). Germline loops: CDR1 MNHEY, CDR2 SVGAGI. The CDR3 has 15 amino acids. V shed 4 bases and J shed 0 bases, with 13 bases lying between them. CDR3 bases: TGTGCCAGCAGTTCGGACATCCGTAGCTCCTACGAGCAGTACGTC. Its translation is CASSSDIRSSYEQYV.

In its sample, this clone was seen a few times. V gene TRBV7-9 combines with J gene TRBJ2-5; D is possibly TRBD2 (5 bases). CDR3 size: 12 residues. Germline V gene sequence: CDR1 SEHNR, CDR2 FQNEAQ (reference sequence). V dropped 5 bases and J dropped 5 bases, with 9 bases sitting between them. The CDR3 nucleotides are TGTGCCAGCAGCGGACTGGGGGAGACCCAGTACTTC. Amino acids: CASSGLGETQYF.

The CDR3 is CSASYLLESSYEQYF. The CDR3 region has the DNA TGCAGTGCTAGTTATCTTCTAGAGAGCTCCTACGAGCAGTACTTC. The V and J genes are TRBV20-1 and TRBJ2-7; D gene ambiguous. CDR1 and CDR2 from the germline V gene are DFQATT and SNEGSKA (reference sequence). The CDR3 is 15 residues long. V lost 3 bases, J lost 0 bases, and 15 bases lay in between.

This chain uses TRBV5-1 with TRBJ1-4; D uncertain. Deletions cut 1 base from V and 8 bases from J, with 15 bases between. Germline lookup yields CDR1 SGHRS and CDR2 YFSETQ. CDR3 length: 15 residues. CDR3 loop: CASSLSNIEGEKLFF. In DNA, the CDR3 is TGCGCCAGCAGCTTGTCTAACATCGAGGGCGAAAAACTGTTTTTT.

The chain recombines TRBV19 with TRBJ2-3; 12 positions agree with TRBD1. CDR1 and CDR2 from the germline V gene are LNHDA and SQIVND (reference sequence). Trimming cost V 5 bases and J 11 bases; bases outside gene matches: 11. CDR3 length equals 15 residues. The CDR3 bases are TGTGCCAGTAGTCCGCTGGGACAGGGGGCCGCCAAGCAGTATTTT. It yields the protein CASSPLGQGAAKQYF.

The chain links TRBV5-1 to TRBJ1-1; 8 bases line up with TRBD1. Losses at the gene ends were 4 bases for V and 6 bases for J; bases not matched to a gene: 11. The V gene's germline CDR1 is SGHRS and CDR2 YFSETQ. The CDR3 runs to 15 residues. CDR3 bases: TGCGCCAGCAGCCCAGGACAGGGAGGGCTCGCTGAAGCTTTCTTT. Its protein is CASSPGQGGLAEAFF. Complete variable domain (other parts from reference TRBV5-1 and TRBJ1-1): KAGVTQTPRYLIKTRGQQVTLSCSPISGHRSVSWYQQTPGQGLQFLFEYFSETQRNKGNFPGRFSGRQFSNSRSEMNVSTLELGDSALYLCASSPGQGGLAEAFFGQGTRLTVV.

There are a few counts of this clone. The chain uses TRBV7-8 and TRBJ1-5; D gene uncertain. The CDR3 loop spans 13 amino acids. V lost 5 bases and J 4 bases, leaving 9 bases between the germline ends. Germline V gene data show CDR1 as SGHVS and CDR2 as FQNEAQ. CDR3 sequence reads: CASSGGDNQPQHF. DNA for the CDR3: TGTGCCAGCAGCGGCGGGGATAATCAGCCCCAGCATTTT.

The rearrangement links TRBV19 to TRBJ2-7; TRBD1 is a possible D gene (6 bases). Between the trimmed V and J ends, which lost 8 bases and 7 bases, there was a span of 18 bases. Germline CDR1 is LNHDA and CDR2 is SQIVND (reference sequence). This CDR3 has 13 residues. CDR3 sequence (DNA): TGTGCCAGTTTAGGACAGTCAAGCAGGGAGCAGTACTTC. This gives the protein CASLGQSSREQYF.

In DNA, the CDR3 is TGTGCCAGCGGGGAGGGAGATTGGGGGCGTAGCACTGAAGCTTTCTTT. It yields the protein CASGEGDWGRSTEAFF. The gene calls are TRBV7-8 and TRBJ1-1; possible D gene TRBD1, 6 bases. The germline V and J ends were trimmed by 8 bases and 4 bases, with 23 bases remaining between them. The CDR3 contains 16 residues. Per the germline V gene, CDR1 is SGHVS and CDR2 is FQNEAQ.

The chain carries TRBV6-5 and TRBJ1-1; D call uncertain. With 10 bases removed from V and 4 bases from J, the gap between germline ends came to 16 bases. This CDR3 spans 13 amino acids. Germline V gene sequence: CDR1 MNHEY, CDR2 SVGAGI. The CDR3 DNA sequence: TGTGCCACCCGGGCCGGGGTCAGCACTGAAGCTTTCTTT. This sequence encodes CATRAGVSTEAFF.

Concerning this clone itself: The DNA is omitted, as the CDR3 cannot be located on it reliably, and the CDR3 follows TCRdb's listing. The chain combines TRBV6-5 with TRBJ1-2. Per germline, CDR1 MNHEY and CDR2 SVGAGI. The CDR3 is 12 residues long, counting both termini. CDR3: CASSTSSGGYTF.

This sequence joins TRBV6-1 and TRBJ2-3; TRBD2 matches 10 bases. The CDR3 is 16 residues long. Germline CDR1 and CDR2: MNHNS and SASEGT. With 1 base clipped from V and 4 bases from J, the junction kept 5 bases outside the gene matches. The CDR3: CASSEVLAGGADTQYF. As DNA, the CDR3 is TGTGCCAGCAGTGAAGTATTAGCGGGGGGTGCAGATACGCAGTATTTT.

This chain connects TRBV27 to TRBJ2-7; 13 bases align to TRBD2. The CDR3 sequence is 15 residues long. The germline V gene has CDR1 MNHEY and CDR2 SMNVEV (reference sequence). V gave up 5 bases and J gave up 4 bases; unmatched junction bases: 5. The CDR3 coding sequence is TGTGCCAGCAGTCACGGGACTAGCGGGGCATACGAGCAGTACTTC. Encoded protein: CASSHGTSGAYEQYF.

About this clone itself: The sample holds other DNA sequences that translate to the same CDR3. The chain carries TRBV12-3 or TRBV12-4 and TRBJ1-5; TRBD1 is a possible D gene (5 bases). V was trimmed by 6 bases and J by 1 base, leaving 7 bases between them. CDR3 length: 13 residues. CDR3 residues: CASSQGSNQPQHF. CDR3 DNA: TGTGCCAGCAGCCAGGGCAGCAATCAGCCCCAGCATTTT.

V and J are TRBV6-5 and TRBJ2-3; 7 bases are shared with TRBD1. Germline values: CDR1 MNHEY, CDR2 SVGAGI. With 9 bases clipped from V and 1 base from J, the junction kept 7 bases outside the gene matches. The CDR3 runs 14 residues. This CDR3 is CASTITGGTDTQYF. CDR3 in DNA: TGTGCCAGTACGATAACAGGGGGCACAGATACGCAGTATTTT.

In this sample, this clone turned up once. The J gene is TRBJ2-5, the V gene TRBV5-5; D is possibly TRBD1 (5 bases). V was pared by 2 bases and J by 3 bases, with 8 bases between. Germline CDR1 and CDR2: SGHKS and YYEKEE (reference sequence). This CDR3 contains 13 residues. CDR3 DNA sequence: TGTGCCAGCAGCTTTGCGACAGAAGAGACCCAGTACTTC. This sequence encodes CASSFATEETQYF.

V usage is TRBV5-1 and J usage is TRBJ2-7, with a possible D match to TRBD1 (5 bases). V was pared by 1 base and J by 5 bases, with 10 bases between. CDR3 length: 13 amino acids. The germline V gene encodes CDR1 SGHRS and CDR2 YFSETQ. The CDR3 spells CASSLWQGHEQYF. CDR3 sequence (DNA): TGCGCCAGCAGCTTGTGGCAGGGCCACGAGCAGTACTTC. Combining the CDR3 with reference TRBV5-1 and TRBJ2-7 gives the whole variable domain KAGVTQTPRYLIKTRGQQVTLSCSPISGHRSVSWYQQTPGQGLQFLFEYFSETQRNKGNFPGRFSGRQFSNSRSEMNVSTLELGDSALYLCASSLWQGHEQYFGPGTRLTVT.

This clone appeared once. This chain joins TRBV25-1 and TRBJ1-1; no reliable D call. Deletions cut 2 bases from V and 6 bases from J, with 13 bases between. This CDR3 spans 14 amino acids. CDR1 MGHDK and CDR2 SYGVNS come from the germline V gene. The CDR3 reads CASSEGATFPEAFF. The CDR3 bases are TGTGCCAGCAGTGAAGGAGCAACTTTCCCTGAAGCTTTCTTT.

Details on this clone: The same CDR3 can be traced to other DNA sequences in this sample. The V call is TRBV6-5, the J call TRBJ1-2; the D gene is possibly TRBD1 (6 bases). With 0 bases removed from V and 7 bases from J, the gap between germline ends came to 9 bases. This CDR3 region has 13 residues. CDR1 is MNHEY, CDR2 SVGAGI, per germline. The CDR3 DNA is TGTGCCAGCAGTTACTCGAGGGGGGGTGGCTACACCTTC. The encoded protein is CASSYSRGGGYTF.

This chain joins TRBV5-1 and TRBJ2-5, with 7 bases that match TRBD1. Germline lookup yields CDR1 SGHRS and CDR2 YFSETQ. Trimming at V came to 7 bases and at J to 6 bases, leaving 6 bases not matched to a gene. This CDR3 has 12 residues. CDR3 sequence reads: CASRQGRKTQYF. CDR3 coding DNA: TGCGCCAGCCGACAGGGCCGGAAGACCCAGTACTTC.

V is TRBV5-1 and J is TRBJ2-1, with TRBD2 matching 7 bases. V lost 4 bases, J lost 5 bases, and 15 bases stayed unmatched. Germline-derived CDR1 and CDR2 are SGHRS and YFSETQ. This CDR3 region has 17 residues. This chain's CDR3 is CASSPTGLASGDNEQFF. The CDR3 coding sequence is TGCGCCAGCAGCCCCACGGGTTTGGCTAGCGGTGACAATGAGCAGTTCTTC.

This clone was counted a single time. This rearrangement joins TRBV18 to TRBJ1-2, with 9 nucleotides matching TRBD1. After removal of 3 bases from V and 1 base from J, the junction contained 0 bases not matched to a gene. The CDR3 has 14 residues. Germline V gives CDR1 KGHSH, CDR2 LQKENI. In nucleotides, the CDR3 is TGTGCCAGCTCACCGGGACAGGGTAACTATGGCTACACCTTC. This translates into CASSPGQGNYGYTF.

V usage is TRBV28 and J usage is TRBJ1-6; possibly TRBD1 for D (6 bases). CDR3 length equals 15 residues. From germline, CDR1 is MDHEN and CDR2 SYDVKM. Trimming left V 7 bases short and J 7 bases short, with 17 bases between. The CDR3 loop reads CASIEGRGGNSPLHF. CDR3 coding DNA: TGTGCCAGCATAGAGGGCAGGGGAGGGAATTCACCCCTCCACTTT.

The V and J genes are TRBV5-5 and TRBJ2-5; 8 positions match TRBD1. The V segment lost 2 bases and the J segment 4 bases; nucleotides outside the gene matches: 10. CDR1 SGHKS and CDR2 YYEKEE come from the germline V gene (reference sequence). This CDR3 is built from 16 residues. The CDR3 sequence: CASSFRDRSGGETQYF. The CDR3 nucleotides read TGTGCCAGCAGCTTTCGGGACAGGTCCGGGGGAGAGACCCAGTACTTC.

The J gene is TRBJ2-2, the V gene TRBV6-6; tentative D call: TRBD1 (6 bases). The CDR3 extends over 14 amino acids. Trimming took off 6 bases at V and 4 bases at J, with 12 bases between the two ends. The germline V gene encodes CDR1 MNHNY and CDR2 SVGAGI (reference sequence). The CDR3 sequence is CASSHRVSTGELFF. The CDR3 DNA is TGTGCCAGCAGCCACAGGGTGAGCACCGGGGAGCTGTTTTTT.